These 6 T cell receptor beta chains were sequenced from one sample in a study of CD8 T cells in ankylosing spondylitis. General study points: A TCR beta motif of several highly homologous variants seemed to mark ankylosing spondylitis blood.

TCRdb re-derived calls from the 5' RACE reads in MiXCR, one entry per CDR3 protein. The sample holds fewer than 400,000 distinct CDR3 sequences; roughly 8% are singletons and the top ten take roughly 15%. The antigens of these receptors remain unknown. The sequenced sample was blood, either unsorted or a sorted T cell fraction (not recorded which). These receptors were taken from a male donor with ankylosing spondylitis.

This clonotype was recorded many times. The chain is built from TRBV19 and TRBJ1-1, with D possibly being TRBD1 (5 bases). Germline CDR1 reads LNHDA; CDR2 reads SQIVND (reference sequence). V lost 3 bases and J 6 bases, leaving 11 bases between the germline ends. The CDR3 extends over 13 amino acids. The CDR3, as DNA: TGTGCCAGTAGTATTCGGGACGCTTCTGAAGCTTTCTTT. This codes for CASSIRDASEAFF. Supplemented by reference TRBV19 and TRBJ1-1, the full variable domain reads DGGITQSPKYLFRKEGQNVTLSCEQNLNHDAMYWYRQDPGQGLRLIYYSQIVNDFQKGDIAEGYSVSREKKESFPLTVTSAQKNPTAFYLCASSIRDASEAFFGQGTRLTVV.

This clonotype was picked up a small number of times. The chain employs TRBV11-3 and TRBJ2-1; 13 nucleotides match TRBD2. The V gene end was trimmed by 4 bases and the J gene end by 9 bases; junction bases not matched to a gene: 9. Per the germline V gene, CDR1 is SGHNT and CDR2 is YENEEA. This CDR3 has 16 amino acids. The CDR3 region has the DNA TGTGCCAGCAGCTCTCGGACTAGCGGGAGTCATATTGAGCAGTTCTTC. This encodes CASSSRTSGSHIEQFF.

The chain carries TRBV5-6 and TRBJ2-7, with 11 bases identical to TRBD1. Germline V lookup: CDR1 SGHDT, CDR2 YYEEEE. J gave up 6 bases and V 4 bases, and 3 bases lay outside the gene matches. CDR3 length: 13 amino acids. Here the CDR3 reads CASSVDRGPEQYF. DNA for the CDR3: TGTGCCAGCAGCGTGGACAGGGGGCCCGAGCAGTACTTC.

In its sample, this clonotype was seen a few times. V usage is TRBV6-1 and J usage is TRBJ2-5; 9 bases map to TRBD2. The CDR3 is 14 residues long. Germline V gene sequence: CDR1 MNHNS, CDR2 SASEGT. V shed 4 bases, J shed 3 bases, and the junction held 3 bases outside the gene matches. Here the CDR3 reads CASSARLAEETQYF. The CDR3 DNA follows: TGTGCCAGCAGTGCGAGACTAGCGGAAGAGACCCAGTACTTC.

The rearrangement joins TRBV10-3 to TRBJ1-1; 7 bases fit TRBD1. From germline, CDR1 is ENHRY and CDR2 SYGVKD. The CDR3 extends over 14 amino acids. J was trimmed by 3 bases and V by 8 bases; bases with no gene match: 9. The CDR3 is CAIGPRGGDTEAFF. In nucleotides, the CDR3 is TGTGCCATCGGCCCCAGGGGGGGTGACACTGAAGCTTTCTTT.

The genes are TRBV4-2 and TRBJ2-3; 11 bases fit TRBD2. Germline V CDR1 and CDR2: LGHNA, YNFKEQ. V lost 8 bases and J lost 1; bases outside the gene matches: 14. This CDR3 comprises 18 residues. DNA of the CDR3: TGTGCCAGCGGCCCCGGACTAGCGGGCGCTTGGGGCACAGATACGCAGTATTTT. It encodes CASGPGLAGAWGTDTQYF.